This T cell receptor beta chain originates from a study of blood T cell repertoires in COVID-19. Turning to the study itself: From the United States, Italy and Spain came samples of acute and convalescent COVID-19. PBMCs, B-cell-depleted T cells, or T cells were the source of the cDNA or gDNA that made up the material.

Germline lookup yields CDR1 KGHDR and CDR2 SFDVKD. This CDR3 is built from 14 residues. V lost 7 bases to trimming and J lost 1 base, with 12 bases between them. Per the study methods: Reference gene primer amplification gave nucleated cell count estimates. The data were produced by immunoSEQ multiplex PCR, yet TCRdb's version contains in-frame clones alone and is incomplete. Clone size and the V and J calls come from that table; the DNA yielded D and trimming. The data hold about 340,000 clones, with around 90% observed a single time. The V and J genes are TRBV24-1 and TRBJ1-1; a weak D match, TRBD1 (5 bases). This sequence was found in a young woman who had recovered from COVID-19. The sequenced sample was peripheral blood. CDR3 in DNA: TGTGCCACCAGCCCCGGGGGTTGGAACACTGAAGCTTTCTTT. Encoded protein: CATSPGGWNTEAFF.